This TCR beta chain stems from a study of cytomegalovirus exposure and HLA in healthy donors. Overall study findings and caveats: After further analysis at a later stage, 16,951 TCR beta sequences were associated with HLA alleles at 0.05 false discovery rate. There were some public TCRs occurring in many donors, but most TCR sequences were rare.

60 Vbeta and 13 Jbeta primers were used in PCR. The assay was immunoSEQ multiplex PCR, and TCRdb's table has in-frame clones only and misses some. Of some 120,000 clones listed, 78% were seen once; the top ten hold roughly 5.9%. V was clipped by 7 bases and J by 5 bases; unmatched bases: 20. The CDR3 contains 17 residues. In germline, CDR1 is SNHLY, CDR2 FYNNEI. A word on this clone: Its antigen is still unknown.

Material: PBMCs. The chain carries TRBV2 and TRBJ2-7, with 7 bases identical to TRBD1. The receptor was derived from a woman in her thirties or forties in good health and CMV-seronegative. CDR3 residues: CASTSAIYGTAEHEQYF. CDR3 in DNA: TGTGCCAGCACATCCGCCATATACGGGACAGCCGAGCACGAGCAGTACTTC.